This T cell receptor (beta chain) was sequenced during a study of T-cell reconstitution after alpha-beta-depleted transplantation in children. Broader study findings: Roughly two months post-transplant, alpha-beta T cells reportedly originated from several hundred graft clones that had expanded. Some patients' high day-60 TCRbeta diversity was traced to surviving recipient T cells and thymic progenitors. From newly produced T cells came most of the T-cell counts and diversity one year after transplant.

About this clonotype itself: Its antigen remains unknown.

Preparation of the TCRbeta library used unique molecular identifiers. Each CDR3 protein gets one entry after TCRdb re-called the PCR reads with MiXCR. This table holds 200,000 to 250,000 distinct CDR3 sequences, around 7.7% found once. The CDR3 is 13 residues long. Germline CDR1 is SGHRS and CDR2 is YFSETQ. Trimming took off 0 bases at V and 7 bases at J, with 10 bases between the two ends. The sequence was collected from a male patient aged 2-9 years who had a stem cell transplant for acute myeloid leukemia, so the T cells may come from the graft donor. The specimen was PBMCs, mostly from graft donor cells, collected 360 days after TCRalphabeta/CD19-depleted stem cell transplant. This chain uses TRBV5-1 with TRBJ1-2, with no clear D. The CDR3 sequence is CASSLDTPGGYTF. In DNA, the CDR3 is TGCGCCAGCAGCTTGGACACGCCAGGTGGCTACACCTTC.